Each of the 14 T cell receptor beta chains below was sequenced from the same sample in a study of T-cell memory formation after mild COVID-19. TCRdb ran MiXCR on the 5' RACE reads and lists one entry per CDR3 protein. The table lists roughly 510,000 distinct CDR3 sequences, around 15% of them singletons. Sequenced material: PBMCs or a T cell subset sorted from them (not recorded which). The receptors were gathered from an adult woman who had mild COVID-19 (a few samples of this study predate the infection). Cell type and time point are not known.

This clonotype has more than one count but fewer than ten. The V and J genes are TRBV18 and TRBJ1-1; 7 bases line up with TRBD1. V lost 4 bases and J lost 0; bases outside the gene matches: 14. The CDR3 has 18 amino acids. The V gene's germline CDR1 is KGHSH and CDR2 LQKENI. CDR3 DNA sequence: TGTGCCAGCTCACAGCGGGACCTACGAGGGGGCATGAACACTGAAGCTTTCTTT. It translates to CASSQRDLRGGMNTEAFF.

V gene TRBV5-4 combines with J gene TRBJ2-7; no firm D call. This CDR3 is built from 14 residues. CDR1 and CDR2 (germline): SGHNT, YYREEE (reference sequence). Trimming took off 3 bases at V and 7 bases at J, with 17 bases between the two ends. CDR3 protein: CASSSGPNTREQYF. The CDR3 coding sequence is TGTGCCAGCAGCTCCGGGCCAAATACGAGAGAGCAGTACTTC. The full variable domain, in which reference TRBV5-4 and TRBJ2-7 provide the parts outside the CDR3, is ETGVTQSPTHLIKTRGQQVTLRCSSQSGHNTVSWYQQALGQGPQFIFQYYREEENGRGNFPPRFSGLQFPNYSSELNVNALELDDSALYLCASSSGPNTREQYFGPGTRLTVT.

This clonotype was seen repeatedly, ten times or more. The V call is TRBV4-3, the J call TRBJ2-3, with no clear D. The CDR3 consists of 13 residues. The V gene's germline CDR1 is LGHNA and CDR2 YSLEER. The V and J ends lost 0 bases and 5 bases respectively, with 6 bases between them. The CDR3 sequence is CASSQEWLDTQYF. In DNA, the CDR3 is TGCGCCAGCAGCCAAGAATGGCTAGATACGCAGTATTTT.

This chain's CDR3 is CSARTPGNTIYF. CDR3 DNA sequence: TGCAGTGCTAGGACACCTGGAAACACCATATATTTT. This chain connects TRBV20-1 to TRBJ1-3; D unresolved. CDR1 is DFQATT and CDR2 is SNEGSKA in the germline V gene (reference sequence). Trimming removed 3 bases from V and 2 bases from J, with 5 bases in between. The CDR3 spans 12 residues.

This chain joins TRBV12-3 or TRBV12-4 and TRBJ2-3, with 13 positions matching TRBD2. Unmatched junction bases numbered 17, after V lost 4 bases and J lost 4 bases. The CDR3 has 20 residues. The CDR3 sequence: CASSSKTGLAGARVPDTQYF. The DNA of the CDR3 is TGTGCCAGCAGTTCCAAAACCGGACTAGCGGGAGCGCGGGTCCCAGATACGCAGTATTTT.

This clonotype was seen a handful of times. CDR3 nucleotides: TGTGCCAGCTCACCGTCGATCCACAGCTCCTATAATTCACCCCTCCACTTT. Translated, it gives CASSPSIHSSYNSPLHF. The chain links TRBV18 to TRBJ1-6, with unresolved D. The CDR3 sequence is 17 residues long. Germline CDR1 and CDR2: KGHSH and LQKENI. The ends were cut back, 3 bases at V and 0 bases at J, with 12 bases in the middle.

This clonotype was seen only a few times. J is TRBJ2-7 and V is TRBV7-9; unclear D gene. Germline values: CDR1 SEHNR, CDR2 FQNEAQ (reference sequence). The CDR3 sequence is 11 residues long. Trimming removed 4 bases at V and 6 bases at J, with 7 bases between. The CDR3, as DNA: TGTGCCAGCAGCTCAGCACTCGAGCAGTACTTC. Translated, it gives CASSSALEQYF.

This chain connects TRBV6-2 or TRBV6-3 to TRBJ2-7, with no clear D. V dropped 7 bases and J dropped 6 bases, with 7 bases sitting between them. Per the germline V gene, CDR1 is MNHEY and CDR2 is SVGEGT. This CDR3 region has 10 residues. CDR3 region: CASISIEQYF. The CDR3 coding sequence is TGTGCCAGCATCTCCATCGAGCAGTACTTC.

Here the CDR3 DNA reads TGTGCCAGCAGTTACTGGGCGACAAAGTCCGATTACGAGCAGTACTTC. Its protein product is CASSYWATKSDYEQYF. The rearrangement links TRBV6-5 to TRBJ2-7; D unclear. The CDR3 runs to 16 residues. Trimming left V 1 base short and J 4 bases short, with 17 bases between. The V gene's germline CDR1 is MNHEY and CDR2 SVGAGI.

The gene calls are TRBV4-1 and TRBJ2-3; TRBD2 matches at 12 bases. From germline, CDR1 is MGHRA and CDR2 YSYEKL. Losses at the gene ends were 3 bases for V and 4 bases for J; bases not matched to a gene: 5. The CDR3 is made up of 16 amino acids. CDR3 in DNA: TGCGCCAGCAGCCAGCGGACTAGCGGGGCTTCAGATACGCAGTATTTT. It encodes CASSQRTSGASDTQYF.

The chain combines TRBV19 with TRBJ2-3, with D perhaps TRBD2 (5 bases). The germline V gene encodes CDR1 LNHDA and CDR2 SQIVND (reference sequence). CDR3 size: 18 residues. Between the trimmed V and J ends, which lost 4 bases and 0 bases, there was a span of 20 bases. The CDR3 coding sequence is TGTGCCAGTAGTACCACCCCCGGGGTGGCGAGTAGCACAGATACGCAGTATTTT. Residues: CASSTTPGVASSTDTQYF.

The rearrangement uses TRBV24-1 and TRBJ2-1; the D gene could be TRBD1 or TRBD2 (5 bases each). V dropped 2 bases and J dropped 7 bases, with 11 bases sitting between them. The CDR3 extends over 14 amino acids. Germline V gene data show CDR1 as KGHDR and CDR2 as SFDVKD. The CDR3 sequence is CATSDYRGLNEQFF. DNA of the CDR3: TGTGCCACCAGTGATTACCGGGGCCTGAATGAGCAGTTCTTC.

The chain is built from TRBV7-9 and TRBJ2-2; 8 nucleotides align to TRBD1. There are 16 residues in the CDR3. The V segment lost 7 bases and the J segment 4 bases; nucleotides outside the gene matches: 11. CDR1 SEHNR and CDR2 FQNEAQ come from the germline V gene (reference sequence). The CDR3 reads CASTRDRSQGTGELFF. CDR3 bases: TGTGCCAGCACCCGGGACAGGTCACAGGGCACCGGGGAGCTGTTTTTT.

The V gene is TRBV20-1, the J gene TRBJ2-2; D is perhaps TRBD1 (5 bases). V lost 5 bases, J lost 6 bases, and 7 bases lay in between. The CDR3 totals 11 residues. CDR1 and CDR2 from the germline V gene are DFQATT and SNEGSKA (reference sequence). The CDR3 region is CSASRAGELFF. The CDR3 DNA follows: TGCAGTGCTTCCAGGGCCGGGGAGCTGTTTTTT.